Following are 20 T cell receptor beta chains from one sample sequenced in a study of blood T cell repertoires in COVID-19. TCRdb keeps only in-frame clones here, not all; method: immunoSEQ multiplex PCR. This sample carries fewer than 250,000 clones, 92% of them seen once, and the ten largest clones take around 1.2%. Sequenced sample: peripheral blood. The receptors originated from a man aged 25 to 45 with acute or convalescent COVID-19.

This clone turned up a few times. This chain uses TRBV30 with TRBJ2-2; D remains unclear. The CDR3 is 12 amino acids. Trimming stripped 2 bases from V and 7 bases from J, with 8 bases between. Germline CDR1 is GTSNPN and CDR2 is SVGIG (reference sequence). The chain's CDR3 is CAWSLPYGELFF. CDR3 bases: TGTGCCTGGAGTCTCCCTTACGGGGAGCTGTTTTTT.

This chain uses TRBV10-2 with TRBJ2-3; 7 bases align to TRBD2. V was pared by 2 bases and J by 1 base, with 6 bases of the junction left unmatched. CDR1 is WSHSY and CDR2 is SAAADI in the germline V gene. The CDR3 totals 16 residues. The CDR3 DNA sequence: TGCGCCAGCAGTGAGAAAGCGGGGTTCGGCACAGATACGCAGTATTTT. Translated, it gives CASSEKAGFGTDTQYF.

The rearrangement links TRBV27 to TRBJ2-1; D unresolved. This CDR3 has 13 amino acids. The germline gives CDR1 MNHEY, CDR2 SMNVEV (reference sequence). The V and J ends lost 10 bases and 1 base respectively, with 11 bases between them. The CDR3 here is CATLGPSYNEQFF. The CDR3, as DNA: TGTGCCACCCTAGGCCCATCCTACAATGAGCAGTTCTTC.

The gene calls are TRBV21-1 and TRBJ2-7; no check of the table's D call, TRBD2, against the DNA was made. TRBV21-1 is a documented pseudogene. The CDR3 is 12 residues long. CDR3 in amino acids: CARTSGAYEQYF. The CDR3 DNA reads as TGTGCCAGGACTAGCGGGGCCTACGAGCAGTACTTC.

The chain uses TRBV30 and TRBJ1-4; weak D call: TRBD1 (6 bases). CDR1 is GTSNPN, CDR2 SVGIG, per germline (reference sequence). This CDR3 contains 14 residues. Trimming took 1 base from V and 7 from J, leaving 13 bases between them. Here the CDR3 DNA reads TGTGCCTGGAGTGAGACAGGTGGAGGTGAAAAACTGTTTTTT. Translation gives CAWSETGGGEKLFF.

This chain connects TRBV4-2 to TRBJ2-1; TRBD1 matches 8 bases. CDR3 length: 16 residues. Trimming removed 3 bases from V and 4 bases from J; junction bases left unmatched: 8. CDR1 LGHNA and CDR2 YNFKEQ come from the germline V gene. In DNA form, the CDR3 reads TGTGCCAGCAGCCAGAAACAGGGGGAGATTTACAATGAGCAGTTCTTC. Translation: CASSQKQGEIYNEQFF.

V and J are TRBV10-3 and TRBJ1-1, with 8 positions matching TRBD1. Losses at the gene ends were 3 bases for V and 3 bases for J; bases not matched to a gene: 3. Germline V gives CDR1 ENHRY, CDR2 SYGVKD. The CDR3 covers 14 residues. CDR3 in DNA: TGTGCCATCAGTGATGCACAGGGGGACACTGAAGCTTTCTTT. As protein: CAISDAQGDTEAFF.

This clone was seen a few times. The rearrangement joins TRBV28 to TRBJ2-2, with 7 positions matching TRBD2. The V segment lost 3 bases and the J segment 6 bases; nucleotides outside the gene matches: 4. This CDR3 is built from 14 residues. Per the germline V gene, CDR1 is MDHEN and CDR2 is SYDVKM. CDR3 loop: CASSFPSGSGELFF. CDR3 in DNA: TGTGCCAGCAGTTTTCCTAGCGGCTCCGGGGAGCTGTTTTTT.

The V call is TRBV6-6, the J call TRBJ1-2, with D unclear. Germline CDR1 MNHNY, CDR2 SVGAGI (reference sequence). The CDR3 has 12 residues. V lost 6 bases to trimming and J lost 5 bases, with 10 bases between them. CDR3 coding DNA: TGTGCCAGCAGCCAAGACAAGTATGGCTACACCTTC. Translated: CASSQDKYGYTF.

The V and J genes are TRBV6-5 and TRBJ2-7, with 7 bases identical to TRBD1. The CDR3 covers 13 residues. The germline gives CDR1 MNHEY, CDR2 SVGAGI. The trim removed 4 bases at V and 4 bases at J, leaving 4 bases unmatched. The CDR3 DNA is TGTGCCAGCAGTTCAGGCAGGGGGTACGAGCAGTACTTC. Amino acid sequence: CASSSGRGYEQYF.

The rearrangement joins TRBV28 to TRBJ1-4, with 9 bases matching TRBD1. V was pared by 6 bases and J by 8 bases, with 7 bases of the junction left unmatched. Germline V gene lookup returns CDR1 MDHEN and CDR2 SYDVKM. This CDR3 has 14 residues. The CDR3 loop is CASRATGGREKLFF. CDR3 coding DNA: TGTGCCAGCAGAGCAACAGGGGGCCGGGAAAAACTGTTTTTT.

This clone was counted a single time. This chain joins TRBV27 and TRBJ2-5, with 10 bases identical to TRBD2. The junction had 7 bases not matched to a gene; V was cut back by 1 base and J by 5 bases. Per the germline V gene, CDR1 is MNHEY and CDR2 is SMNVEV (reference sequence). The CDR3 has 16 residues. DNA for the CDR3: TGTGCCAGCAGTTTATGGAGCGGGGGGGCGGCGGAGACCCAGTACTTC. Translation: CASSLWSGGAAETQYF.

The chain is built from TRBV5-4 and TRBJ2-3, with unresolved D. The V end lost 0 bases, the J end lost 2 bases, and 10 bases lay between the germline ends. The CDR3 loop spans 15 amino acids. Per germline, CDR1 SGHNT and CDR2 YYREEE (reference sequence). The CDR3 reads CASSLASGFTDTQYF. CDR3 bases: TGTGCCAGCAGCTTGGCCTCTGGCTTCACAGATACGCAGTATTTT.

The CDR3: CASSDGLTQYF. The DNA for the CDR3 is TGTGCCAGCAGTGATGGACTAACCCAGTACTTC. The chain carries TRBV6-1 and TRBJ2-4, with a weak D call TRBD2 (6 bases). Trimming shortened V by 3 bases and J by 13 bases, and 10 bases separated the two germline ends. The CDR3 totals 11 residues. Germline values: CDR1 MNHNS, CDR2 SASEGT.

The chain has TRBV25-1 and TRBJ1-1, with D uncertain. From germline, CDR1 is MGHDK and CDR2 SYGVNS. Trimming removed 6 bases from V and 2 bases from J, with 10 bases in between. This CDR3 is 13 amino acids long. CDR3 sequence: CASSRSVNTEAFF. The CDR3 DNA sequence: TGTGCCAGCAGCAGAAGCGTAAACACTGAAGCTTTCTTT.

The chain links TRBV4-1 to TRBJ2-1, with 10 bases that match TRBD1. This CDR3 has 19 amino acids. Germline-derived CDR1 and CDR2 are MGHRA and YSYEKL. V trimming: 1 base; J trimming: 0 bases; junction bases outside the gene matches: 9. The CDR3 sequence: CASSQGWDRGASSYNEQFF. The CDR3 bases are TGCGCCAGCAGCCAAGGTTGGGACAGGGGCGCGAGCTCCTACAATGAGCAGTTCTTC.

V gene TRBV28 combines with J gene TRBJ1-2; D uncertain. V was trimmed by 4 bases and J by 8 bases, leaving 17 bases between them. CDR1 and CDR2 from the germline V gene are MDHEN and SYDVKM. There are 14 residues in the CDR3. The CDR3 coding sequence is TGTGCCAGCAGTTCCCCCGGTCGGGGAAGCGGCTACACCTTC. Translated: CASSSPGRGSGYTF.

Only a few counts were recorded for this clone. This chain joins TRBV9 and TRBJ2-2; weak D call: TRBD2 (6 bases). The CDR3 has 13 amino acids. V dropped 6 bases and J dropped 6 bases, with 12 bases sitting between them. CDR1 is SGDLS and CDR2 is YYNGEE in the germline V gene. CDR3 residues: CASTGRWAGELFF. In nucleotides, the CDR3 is TGTGCCAGCACGGGGAGGTGGGCCGGGGAGCTGTTTTTT. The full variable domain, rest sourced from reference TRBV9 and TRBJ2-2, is DSGVTQTPKHLITATGQRVTLRCSPRSGDLSVYWYQQSLDQGLQFLIQYYNGEERAKGNILERFSAQQFPDLHSELNLSSLELGDSALYFCASTGRWAGELFFGEGSRLTVL.

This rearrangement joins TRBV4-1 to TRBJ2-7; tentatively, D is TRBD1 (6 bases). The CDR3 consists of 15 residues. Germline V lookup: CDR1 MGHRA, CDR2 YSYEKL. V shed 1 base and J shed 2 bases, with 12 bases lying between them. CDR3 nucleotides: TGCGCCAGCAGCCAAGCCATTACAGGGCCCTACGAGCAGTACTTC. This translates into CASSQAITGPYEQYF.

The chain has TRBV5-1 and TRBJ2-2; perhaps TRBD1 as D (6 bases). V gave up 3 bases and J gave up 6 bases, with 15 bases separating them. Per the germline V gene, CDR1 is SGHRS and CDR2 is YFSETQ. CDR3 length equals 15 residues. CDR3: CASSWRGQSSGELFF. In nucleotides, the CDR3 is TGCGCCAGCAGCTGGAGAGGACAGAGCTCCGGGGAGCTGTTTTTT.